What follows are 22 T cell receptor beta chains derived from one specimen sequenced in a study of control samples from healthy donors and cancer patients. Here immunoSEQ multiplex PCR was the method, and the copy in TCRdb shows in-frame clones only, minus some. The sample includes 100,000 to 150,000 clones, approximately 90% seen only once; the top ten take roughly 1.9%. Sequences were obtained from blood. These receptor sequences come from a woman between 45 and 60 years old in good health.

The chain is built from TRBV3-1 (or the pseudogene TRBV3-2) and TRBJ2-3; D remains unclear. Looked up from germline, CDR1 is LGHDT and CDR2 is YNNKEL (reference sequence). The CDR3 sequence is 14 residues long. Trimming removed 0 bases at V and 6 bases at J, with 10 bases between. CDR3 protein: CASSQDPQSDTQYF. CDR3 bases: TGTGCCAGCAGCCAAGATCCCCAGTCGGATACGCAGTATTTT.

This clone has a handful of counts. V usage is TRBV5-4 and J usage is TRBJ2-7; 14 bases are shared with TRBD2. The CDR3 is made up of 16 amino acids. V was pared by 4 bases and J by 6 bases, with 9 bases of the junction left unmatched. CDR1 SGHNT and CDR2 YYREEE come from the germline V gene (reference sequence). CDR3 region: CASSRGGTSGSREQYF. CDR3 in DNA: TGTGCCAGCAGCAGAGGAGGGACTAGCGGGAGTCGCGAGCAGTACTTC.

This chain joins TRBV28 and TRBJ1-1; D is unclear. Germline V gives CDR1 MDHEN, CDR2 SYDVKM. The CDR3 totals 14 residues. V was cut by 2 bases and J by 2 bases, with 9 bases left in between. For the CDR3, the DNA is TGTGCCAGCAGTTTACGTCCATCAAACACTGAAGCTTTCTTT. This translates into CASSLRPSNTEAFF.

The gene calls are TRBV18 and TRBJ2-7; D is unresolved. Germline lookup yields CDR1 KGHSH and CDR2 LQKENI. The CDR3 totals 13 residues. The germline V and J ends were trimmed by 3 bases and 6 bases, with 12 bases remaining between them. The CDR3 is CASSPVPLSEQYF. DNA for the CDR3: TGTGCCAGCTCACCTGTTCCCCTTAGCGAGCAGTACTTC.

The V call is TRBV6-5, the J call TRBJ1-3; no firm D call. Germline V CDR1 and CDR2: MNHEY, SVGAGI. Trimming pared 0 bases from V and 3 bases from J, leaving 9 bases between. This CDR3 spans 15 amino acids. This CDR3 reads CASSYSEGGGNTIYF. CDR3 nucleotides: TGTGCCAGCAGTTACTCAGAGGGTGGTGGAAACACCATATATTTT.

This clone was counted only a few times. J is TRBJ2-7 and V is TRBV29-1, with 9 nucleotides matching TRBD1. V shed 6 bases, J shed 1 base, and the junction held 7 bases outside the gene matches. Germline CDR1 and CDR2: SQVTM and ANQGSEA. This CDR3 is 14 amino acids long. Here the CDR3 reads CSVRAGTGSYEQYF. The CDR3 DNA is TGCAGCGTGCGAGCCGGGACAGGGTCCTACGAGCAGTACTTC.

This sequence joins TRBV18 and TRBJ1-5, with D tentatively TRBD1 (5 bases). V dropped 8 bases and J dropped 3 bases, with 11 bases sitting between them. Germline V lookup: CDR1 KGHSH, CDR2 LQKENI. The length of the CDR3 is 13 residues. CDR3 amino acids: CASAGGDNQPQHF. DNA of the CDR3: TGTGCCAGCGCGGGGGGAGACAATCAGCCCCAGCATTTT.

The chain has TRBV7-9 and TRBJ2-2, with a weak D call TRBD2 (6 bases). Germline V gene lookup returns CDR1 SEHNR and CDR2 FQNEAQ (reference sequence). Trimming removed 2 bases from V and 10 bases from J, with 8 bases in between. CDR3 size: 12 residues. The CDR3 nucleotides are TGTGCCAGCAGCTTACCGGGAGCGGAGCTGTTTTTT. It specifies CASSLPGAELFF. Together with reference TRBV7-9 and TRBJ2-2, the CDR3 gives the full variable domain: DTGVSQNPRHKITKRGQNVTFRCDPISEHNRLYWYRQTLGQGPEFLTYFQNEAQLEKSRLLSDRFSAERPKGSFSTLEIQRTEQGDSAMYLCASSLPGAELFFGEGSRLTVL.

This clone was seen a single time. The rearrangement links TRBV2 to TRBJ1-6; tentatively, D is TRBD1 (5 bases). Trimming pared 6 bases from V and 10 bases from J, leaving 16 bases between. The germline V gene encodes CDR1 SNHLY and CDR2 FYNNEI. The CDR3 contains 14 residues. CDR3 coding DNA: TGTGCCAGCAGCGACGGAGGGGTTAGGTCACCCCTCCACTTT. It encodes CASSDGGVRSPLHF.

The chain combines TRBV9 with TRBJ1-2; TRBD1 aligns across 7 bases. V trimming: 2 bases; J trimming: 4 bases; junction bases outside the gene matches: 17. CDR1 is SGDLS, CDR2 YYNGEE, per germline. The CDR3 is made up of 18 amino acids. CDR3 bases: TGTGCCAGCAGCGTGTGGACCGGTTGGGAGGGGGCGGGCTATGGCTACACCTTC. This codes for CASSVWTGWEGAGYGYTF.

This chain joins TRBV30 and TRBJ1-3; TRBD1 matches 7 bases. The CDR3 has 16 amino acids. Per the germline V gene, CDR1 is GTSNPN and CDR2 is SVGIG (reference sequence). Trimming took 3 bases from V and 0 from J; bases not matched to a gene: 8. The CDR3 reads CAWRNTGALSGNTIYF. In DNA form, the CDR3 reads TGTGCCTGGAGGAATACAGGGGCCCTCTCTGGAAACACCATATATTTT.

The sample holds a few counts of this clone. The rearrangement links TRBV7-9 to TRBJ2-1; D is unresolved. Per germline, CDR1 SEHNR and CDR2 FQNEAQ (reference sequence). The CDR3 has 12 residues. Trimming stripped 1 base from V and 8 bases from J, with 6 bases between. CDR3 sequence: CASSLVGYEQFF. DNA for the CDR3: TGTGCCAGCAGCTTAGTGGGGTATGAGCAGTTCTTC.

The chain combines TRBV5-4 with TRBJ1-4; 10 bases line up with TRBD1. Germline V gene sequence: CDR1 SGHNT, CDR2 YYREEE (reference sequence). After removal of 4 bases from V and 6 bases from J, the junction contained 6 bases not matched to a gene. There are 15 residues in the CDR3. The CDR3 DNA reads TGTGCCAGCAGCCGGGGTGGGACAGGGGATGAAAAACTGTTTTTT. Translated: CASSRGGTGDEKLFF.

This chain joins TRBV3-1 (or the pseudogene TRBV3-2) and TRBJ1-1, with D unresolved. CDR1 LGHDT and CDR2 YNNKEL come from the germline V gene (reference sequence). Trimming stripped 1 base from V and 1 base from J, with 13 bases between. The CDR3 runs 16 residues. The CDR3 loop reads CASSQVTRRGNTEAFF. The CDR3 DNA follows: TGTGCCAGCAGCCAAGTAACAAGAAGAGGGAACACTGAAGCTTTCTTT.

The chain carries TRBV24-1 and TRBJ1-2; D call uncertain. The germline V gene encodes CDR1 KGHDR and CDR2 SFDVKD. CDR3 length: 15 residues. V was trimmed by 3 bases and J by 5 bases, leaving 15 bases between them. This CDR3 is CATSDPGSGGYGYTF. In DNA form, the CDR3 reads TGTGCCACCAGTGATCCCGGAAGTGGTGGATATGGCTACACCTTC.

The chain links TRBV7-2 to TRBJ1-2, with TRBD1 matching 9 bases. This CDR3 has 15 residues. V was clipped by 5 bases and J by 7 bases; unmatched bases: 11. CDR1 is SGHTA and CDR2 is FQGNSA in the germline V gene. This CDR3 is CASSPARDRAVGYTF. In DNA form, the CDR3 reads TGTGCCAGCAGCCCAGCCAGGGACAGGGCGGTTGGCTACACCTTC. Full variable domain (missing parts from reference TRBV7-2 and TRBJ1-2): GAGVSQSPSNKVTEKGKDVELRCDPISGHTALYWYRQSLGQGLEFLIYFQGNSAPDKSGLPSDRFSAERTGGSVSTLTIQRTQQEDSAVYLCASSPARDRAVGYTFGSGTRLTVV.

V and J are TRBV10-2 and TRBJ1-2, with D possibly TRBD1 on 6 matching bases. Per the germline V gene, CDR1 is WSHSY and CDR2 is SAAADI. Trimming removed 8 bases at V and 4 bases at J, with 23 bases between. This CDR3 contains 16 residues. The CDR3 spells CASGSTGSSVGYGYTF. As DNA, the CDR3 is TGCGCCAGCGGGTCCACAGGGTCTTCCGTCGGCTATGGCTACACCTTC.

CDR3 residues: CASSEEVTDTQYF. The CDR3, as DNA: TGTGCCAGTAGTGAGGAGGTCACAGATACGCAGTATTTT. The chain carries TRBV19 and TRBJ2-3, with TRBD2 as a possible D gene (5 bases). Germline V gene data show CDR1 as LNHDA and CDR2 as SQIVND (reference sequence). This CDR3 spans 13 amino acids. Trimming took 5 bases from V and 2 from J, leaving 8 bases between them.

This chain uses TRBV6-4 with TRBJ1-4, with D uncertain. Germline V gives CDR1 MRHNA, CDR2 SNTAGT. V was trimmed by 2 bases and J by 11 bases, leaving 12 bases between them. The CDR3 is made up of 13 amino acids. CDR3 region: CASSDPFTGKLFF. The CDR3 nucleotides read TGTGCCAGCAGTGACCCCTTTACGGGGAAACTGTTTTTT.

This chain's CDR3 is CASSLGGVYSSGLHF. As DNA, the CDR3 is TGTGCCAGCAGCCTGGGAGGGGTCTACAGTTCAGGGCTCCACTTT. The V call is TRBV5-4, the J call TRBJ1-6, with D possibly TRBD1 on 5 matching bases. V was trimmed by 4 bases and J by 16 bases, leaving 24 bases between them. CDR1 and CDR2 from the germline V gene are SGHNT and YYREEE (reference sequence). The CDR3 contains 15 residues.

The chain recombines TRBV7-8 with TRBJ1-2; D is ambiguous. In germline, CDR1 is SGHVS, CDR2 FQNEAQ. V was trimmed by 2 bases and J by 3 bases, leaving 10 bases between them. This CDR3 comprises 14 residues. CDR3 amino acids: CASSLTDGDYGYTF. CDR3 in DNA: TGTGCCAGCAGCTTAACCGACGGAGACTATGGCTACACCTTC.

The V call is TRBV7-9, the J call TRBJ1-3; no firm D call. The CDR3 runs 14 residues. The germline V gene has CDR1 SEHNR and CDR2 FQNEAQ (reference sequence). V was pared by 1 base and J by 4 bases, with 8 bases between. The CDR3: CASSLDLGGNTIYF. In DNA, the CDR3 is TGTGCCAGCAGCTTAGATCTGGGAGGAAACACCATATATTTT.